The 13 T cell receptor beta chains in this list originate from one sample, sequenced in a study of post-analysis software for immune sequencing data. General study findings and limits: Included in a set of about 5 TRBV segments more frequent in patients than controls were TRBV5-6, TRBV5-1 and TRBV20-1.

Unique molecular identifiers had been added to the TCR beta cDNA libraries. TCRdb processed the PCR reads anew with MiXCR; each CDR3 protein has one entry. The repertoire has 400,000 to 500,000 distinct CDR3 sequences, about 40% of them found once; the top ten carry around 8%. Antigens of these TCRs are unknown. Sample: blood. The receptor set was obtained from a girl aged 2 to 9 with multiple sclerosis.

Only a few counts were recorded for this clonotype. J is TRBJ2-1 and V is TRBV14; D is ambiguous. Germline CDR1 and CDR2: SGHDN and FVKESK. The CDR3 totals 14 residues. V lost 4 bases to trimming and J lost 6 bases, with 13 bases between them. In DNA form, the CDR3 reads TGTGCCAGCAGCCTACTTCTGAGTGGCAATGAGCAGTTCTTC. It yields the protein CASSLLLSGNEQFF.

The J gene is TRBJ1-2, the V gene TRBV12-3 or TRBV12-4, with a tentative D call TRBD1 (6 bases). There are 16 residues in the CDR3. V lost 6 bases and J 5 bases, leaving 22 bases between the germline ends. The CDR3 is CASSLSPGGQSYGYTF. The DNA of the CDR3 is TGTGCCAGCAGCCTGTCACCAGGCGGACAGAGTTATGGCTACACCTTC.

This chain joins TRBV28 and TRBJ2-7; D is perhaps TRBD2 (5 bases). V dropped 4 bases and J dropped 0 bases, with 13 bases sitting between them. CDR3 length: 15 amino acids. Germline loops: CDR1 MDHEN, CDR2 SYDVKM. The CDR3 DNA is TGTGCCAGCAGTTATCACAGCGGTAGCTCCTACGAGCAGTACTTC. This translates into CASSYHSGSSYEQYF.

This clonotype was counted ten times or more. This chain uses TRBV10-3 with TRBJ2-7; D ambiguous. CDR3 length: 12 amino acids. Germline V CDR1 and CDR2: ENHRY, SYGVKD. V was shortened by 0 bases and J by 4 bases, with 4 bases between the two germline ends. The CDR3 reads CAISESRYEQYF. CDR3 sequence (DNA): TGTGCCATCAGTGAGTCACGTTACGAGCAGTACTTC.

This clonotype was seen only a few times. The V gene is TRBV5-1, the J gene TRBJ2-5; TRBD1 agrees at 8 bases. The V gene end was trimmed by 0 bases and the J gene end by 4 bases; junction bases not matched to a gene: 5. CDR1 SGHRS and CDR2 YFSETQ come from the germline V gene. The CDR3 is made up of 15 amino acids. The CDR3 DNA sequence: TGCGCCAGCAGCTTGGGACAGGGGTCGGGAGAGACCCAGTACTTC. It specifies CASSLGQGSGETQYF.

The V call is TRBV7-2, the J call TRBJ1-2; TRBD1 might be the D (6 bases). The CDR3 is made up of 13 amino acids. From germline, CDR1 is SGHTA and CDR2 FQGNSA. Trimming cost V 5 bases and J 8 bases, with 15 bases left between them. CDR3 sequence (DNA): TGTGCCAGCAGCCTGGACAGTCCTATCGGCTACACCTTC. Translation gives CASSLDSPIGYTF. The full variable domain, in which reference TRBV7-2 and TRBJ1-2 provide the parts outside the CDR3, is GAGVSQSPSNKVTEKGKDVELRCDPISGHTALYWYRQSLGQGLEFLIYFQGNSAPDKSGLPSDRFSAERTGGSVSTLTIQRTQQEDSAVYLCASSLDSPIGYTFGSGTRLTVV.

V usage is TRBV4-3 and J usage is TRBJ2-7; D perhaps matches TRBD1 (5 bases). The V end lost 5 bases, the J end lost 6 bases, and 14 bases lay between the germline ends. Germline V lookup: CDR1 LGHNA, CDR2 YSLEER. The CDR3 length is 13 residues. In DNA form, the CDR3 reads TGCGCCAGCAGCGGGGCGCTCAAGGGCGAGCAGTACTTC. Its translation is CASSGALKGEQYF.

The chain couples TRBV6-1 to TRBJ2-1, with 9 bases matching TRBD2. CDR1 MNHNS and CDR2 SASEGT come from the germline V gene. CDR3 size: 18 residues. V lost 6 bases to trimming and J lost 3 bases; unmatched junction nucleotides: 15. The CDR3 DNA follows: TGTGCCAGCAGACCGGGACTAGCCATTGTGGGTGGCTACAATGAGCAGTTCTTC. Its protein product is CASRPGLAIVGGYNEQFF.

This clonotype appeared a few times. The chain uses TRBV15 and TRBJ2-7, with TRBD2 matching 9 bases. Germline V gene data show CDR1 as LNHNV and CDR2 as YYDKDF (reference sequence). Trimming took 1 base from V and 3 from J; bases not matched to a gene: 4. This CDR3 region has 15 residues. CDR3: CATSRGERGDYEQYF. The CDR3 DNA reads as TGTGCCACCAGCAGAGGCGAGCGGGGGGACTACGAGCAGTACTTC. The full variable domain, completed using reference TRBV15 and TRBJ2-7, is DAMVIQNPRYQVTQFGKPVTLSCSQTLNHNVMYWYQQKSSQAPKLLFHYYDKDFNNEADTPDNFQSRRPNTSFCFLDIRSPGLGDTAMYLCATSRGERGDYEQYFGPGTRLTVT.

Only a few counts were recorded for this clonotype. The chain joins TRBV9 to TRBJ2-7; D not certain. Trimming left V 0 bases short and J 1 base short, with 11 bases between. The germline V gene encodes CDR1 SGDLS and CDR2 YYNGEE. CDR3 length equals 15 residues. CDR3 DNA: TGTGCCAGCAGCGTAGGCCACTTCTCGTCCTACGAGCAGTACTTC. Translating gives CASSVGHFSSYEQYF.

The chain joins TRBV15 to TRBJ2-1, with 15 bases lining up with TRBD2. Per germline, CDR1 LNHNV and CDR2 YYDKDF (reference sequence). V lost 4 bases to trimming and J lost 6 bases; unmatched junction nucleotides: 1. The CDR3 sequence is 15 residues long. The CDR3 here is CATSKGLAGGNEQFF. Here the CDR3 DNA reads TGTGCCACCAGCAAGGGACTAGCGGGAGGCAATGAGCAGTTCTTC.

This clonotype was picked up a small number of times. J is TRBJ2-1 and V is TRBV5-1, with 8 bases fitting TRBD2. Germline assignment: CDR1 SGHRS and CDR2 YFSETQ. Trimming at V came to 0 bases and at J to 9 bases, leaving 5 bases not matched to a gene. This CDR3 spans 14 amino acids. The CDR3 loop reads CASSLGTSFSEQFF. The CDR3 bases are TGCGCCAGCAGCTTGGGGACTAGCTTTAGTGAGCAGTTCTTC.

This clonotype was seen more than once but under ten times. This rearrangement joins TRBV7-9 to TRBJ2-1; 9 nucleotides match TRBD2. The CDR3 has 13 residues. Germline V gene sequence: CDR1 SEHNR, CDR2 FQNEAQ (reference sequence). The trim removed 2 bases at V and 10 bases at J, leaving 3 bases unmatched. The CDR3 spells CASSLRGLAEQFF. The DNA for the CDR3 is TGTGCCAGCAGCTTACGAGGACTAGCGGAGCAGTTCTTC.